The following is a TCR beta chain sequence with its context. This clone was counted between two and nine times. Its antigen has not been determined. Base qualities are not provided; no much larger clone lies one nucleotide away. The sample belongs to a study of cytomegalovirus exposure and HLA in healthy donors (dated by TCRdb to the late 2010s). For context, the study as a whole: According to a later analysis, one platform produced both the roughly 130 validation repertoires and the 730 or so repertoires of the first cohort. The study aimed to test whether signatures of past pathogen exposure could be identified by cataloging public T cell receptors. Besides the first cohort of about 730 subjects, a separate validation cohort made up of 90 to 150 different subjects was used. To predict cytomegalovirus infection status, the study combined high-throughput TCR immunosequencing, statistical association of individual TCRs with disease status, and machine learning. Paper-wide results and their limitations: In vitro tests confirmed that three of the cytomegalovirus-associated TCR beta chains recognize cytomegalovirus antigens. In a later analysis, TCRs clustered in the first cohort were found to also tend to co-occur in the 110 or so validation repertoires, with 85% to 95% of cluster scores above 0. The study gave a list of roughly 150 TCR beta chains associated with cytomegalovirus. The authors suggested that the approach could potentially be extended to other disease states and immunological phenotypes. Most TCR sequences were seen in very few donors, while some public TCRs were found in many individuals. Cytomegalovirus status was reported to be diagnosed by the classifier with high specificity and sensitivity in both the original and validation cohorts. A later analysis had no HLA typing for the validation cohort, so co-occurrence there was scored across all 120 or so repertoires.

The donors were included in the validation cohort of approximately 130 subjects, a group kept apart from the roughly 680-subject first cohort. Including cysteine and phenylalanine, the CDR3 has 12 amino acids. Only the CDR3 part of the read is kept: 36 bases, read in frame from the first base. V is cut back by 5 bases and J by 7 bases, with 2 bases in the junction unmatched. As encoded in the germline V gene, CDR1 is MDHEN while CDR2 is SYDVKM. The library relied on the immunoSEQ multiplex PCR assay. From the authors' description of their analysis: A statistical classification framework was built to diagnose cytomegalovirus status from the catalog of TCR beta chain sequences. TCRdb carries this immuneACCESS record with in-frame sequences only. Its versions omit some clonotypes, under half of them owing to an unresolved V gene in the studies checked, with the rest unexplained. V, J and clone size reflect that table, while D and trimming were determined from the DNA. The sample table records 90,000 to 110,000 clones; 86% of these occur just once. Around 4.1% of the sample is taken by the ten largest.

The sequence came from a woman aged 18-29 years in good health and CMV-seropositive. Sequencing used PBMCs. The sequence joins TRBV28 to TRBJ1-5; 7 junctional bases match TRBD1. In nucleotides, the sequence is TGTGCCAGCAGTCCGGGACAGCAGCCCCAGCATTTT. Translated, it reads CASSPGQQPQHF.